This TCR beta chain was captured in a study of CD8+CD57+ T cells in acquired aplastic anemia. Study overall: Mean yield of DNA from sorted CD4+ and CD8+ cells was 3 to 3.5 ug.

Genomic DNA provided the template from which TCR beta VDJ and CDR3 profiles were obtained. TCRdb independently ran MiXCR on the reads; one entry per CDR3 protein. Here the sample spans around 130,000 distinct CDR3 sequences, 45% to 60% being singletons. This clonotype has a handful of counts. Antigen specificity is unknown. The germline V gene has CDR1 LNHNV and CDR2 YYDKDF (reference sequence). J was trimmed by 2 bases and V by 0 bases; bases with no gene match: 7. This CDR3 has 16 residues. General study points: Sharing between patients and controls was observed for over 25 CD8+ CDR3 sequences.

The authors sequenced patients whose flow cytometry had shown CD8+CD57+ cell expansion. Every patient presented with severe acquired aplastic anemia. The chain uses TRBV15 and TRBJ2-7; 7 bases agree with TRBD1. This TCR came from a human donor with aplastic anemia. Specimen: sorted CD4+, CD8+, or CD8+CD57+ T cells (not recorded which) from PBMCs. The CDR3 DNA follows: TGTGCCACCAGCAGAGATCGATTGACAGGGCCCTACGAGCAGTACTTC. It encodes CATSRDRLTGPYEQYF.